This passage covers 22 T cell receptor beta chains from one sample sequenced in a study of T cells in Graves' hyperthyroidism and ophthalmopathy. There were TCR beta CDR3 regions amplified from RNA transcripts. Researchers ran a first-round RT-PCR on the TCR CDR3 using the HTBI primer set. TCRdb called the multiplex PCR reads again in MiXCR, with one record for every CDR3 protein. Altogether more than 500,000 distinct CDR3 sequences are present, about 17% being singletons, with the ten largest covering 3.5% to 4%. What was sequenced was blood. These receptors all stem from a woman aged 30 to 39 with Graves' hyperthyroidism.

This clonotype was picked up many times. The DNA of the CDR3 is TGTGCCAGCAGCTTAGATACAGTCGGGGGTGAGCAGTTCTTC. This gives the protein CASSLDTVGGEQFF. The chain links TRBV7-6 to TRBJ2-1; weak D call: TRBD2 (6 bases). V lost 1 base and J 9 bases, leaving 13 bases between the germline ends. The CDR3 length is 14 residues. The germline V gene has CDR1 SGHVS and CDR2 FNYEAQ.

This clonotype came up many times. The rearrangement joins TRBV20-1 to TRBJ1-1; TRBD1 agrees at 7 bases. The CDR3 is 15 residues long. The V segment lost 3 bases and the J segment 1 base; nucleotides outside the gene matches: 8. Germline CDR1 is DFQATT and CDR2 is SNEGSKA (reference sequence). The CDR3 sequence is CSASSDREENTEAFF. In DNA form, the CDR3 reads TGCAGTGCTAGTTCCGACAGGGAAGAGAACACTGAAGCTTTCTTT.

This clonotype was seen many times. The CDR3 spells CASSKQGMNTEAFF. For the CDR3, the DNA is TGTGCCAGCAGCAAACAGGGGATGAACACTGAAGCTTTCTTT. The chain carries TRBV7-2 and TRBJ1-1, with 7 positions matching TRBD1. CDR1 and CDR2 (germline): SGHTA, FQGNSA. V was pared by 5 bases and J by 0 bases, with 3 bases of the junction left unmatched. This CDR3 has 14 amino acids. The full variable domain, in which reference TRBV7-2 and TRBJ1-1 provide the parts outside the CDR3, is GAGVSQSPSNKVTEKGKDVELRCDPISGHTALYWYRQSLGQGLEFLIYFQGNSAPDKSGLPSDRFSAERTGGSVSTLTIQRTQQEDSAVYLCASSKQGMNTEAFFGQGTRLTVV.

This clonotype was seen only a few times. This chain uses TRBV7-2 with TRBJ2-3; TRBD2 might be the D (5 bases). CDR3 size: 15 residues. Germline CDR1 is SGHTA and CDR2 is FQGNSA. V dropped 7 bases and J dropped 4 bases, with 18 bases sitting between them. The CDR3 DNA sequence: TGTGCCAGCACCAGCCGCCGCGGGCGCGCAGATACGCAGTATTTT. Protein sequence: CASTSRRGRADTQYF.

The V call is TRBV7-3, the J call TRBJ2-2; TRBD1 agrees at 9 bases. Trimming at V came to 6 bases and at J to 1 base, leaving 3 bases not matched to a gene. CDR3 length equals 15 residues. Germline CDR1 SGHTA, CDR2 FQGTGA. The CDR3 is CASRRTGVNTGELFF. Here the CDR3 DNA reads TGTGCCAGCAGACGGACAGGGGTGAACACCGGGGAGCTGTTTTTT.

This clonotype was seen ten or more times. CDR3 amino acids: CASSYVIGTSLHYEQYF. Here the CDR3 DNA reads TGTGCCAGCAGTTACGTTATTGGTACTAGCCTCCACTACGAGCAGTACTTC. This chain uses TRBV6-5 with TRBJ2-7, with D possibly TRBD2 on 6 matching bases. The germline V gene encodes CDR1 MNHEY and CDR2 SVGAGI. This CDR3 region has 17 residues. V lost 2 bases, J lost 3 bases, and 20 bases lay in between.

This clonotype was counted ten times or more. The gene calls are TRBV6-6 and TRBJ2-1; perhaps TRBD2 as D (5 bases). The germline V gene has CDR1 MNHNY and CDR2 SVGAGI (reference sequence). The CDR3 spans 15 residues. Trimming shortened V by 2 bases and J by 3 bases, and 11 bases separated the two germline ends. CDR3 residues: CASSYDGGGYNEQFF. For the CDR3, the DNA is TGTGCCAGCAGTTACGACGGAGGTGGCTACAATGAGCAGTTCTTC.

V and J are TRBV7-9 and TRBJ1-2, with D tentatively TRBD1 (5 bases). Trimming pared 3 bases from V and 4 bases from J, leaving 12 bases between. Germline loops: CDR1 SEHNR, CDR2 FQNEAQ (reference sequence). The CDR3 extends over 14 amino acids. The chain's CDR3 is CASSFVAGTYGYTF. For the CDR3, the DNA is TGTGCCAGCAGCTTCGTAGCAGGGACCTATGGCTACACCTTC.

This clonotype was picked up many times. This sequence joins TRBV2 and TRBJ2-7; D is possibly TRBD2 (6 bases). The CDR3 totals 15 residues. CDR1 SNHLY and CDR2 FYNNEI come from the germline V gene. V dropped 5 bases and J dropped 0 bases, with 14 bases sitting between them. This CDR3 reads CASSWEEGSSYEQYF. DNA of the CDR3: TGTGCCAGCAGTTGGGAGGAGGGGAGCTCCTACGAGCAGTACTTC. Full variable domain (outside the CDR3, taken from reference TRBV2 and TRBJ2-7): EPEVTQTPSHQVTQMGQEVILRCVPISNHLYFYWYRQILGQKVEFLVSFYNNEISEKSEIFDDQFSVERPDGSNFTLKIRSTKLEDSAMYFCASSWEEGSSYEQYFGPGTRLTVT.

The chain combines TRBV27 with TRBJ1-1; D remains unclear. This CDR3 is 15 amino acids long. V was pared by 0 bases and J by 1 base, with 9 bases between. CDR1 and CDR2 (germline): MNHEY, SMNVEV (reference sequence). CDR3 region: CASSLSEGSNTEAFF. The DNA for the CDR3 is TGTGCCAGCAGTTTATCGGAGGGCTCGAACACTGAAGCTTTCTTT.

Many counts were recorded for this clonotype. This rearrangement joins TRBV6-1 to TRBJ2-3, with D tentatively TRBD2 (6 bases). Germline CDR1 and CDR2: MNHNS and SASEGT. The CDR3 contains 14 residues. Trimming stripped 6 bases from V and 4 bases from J, with 14 bases between. The CDR3 DNA sequence: TGTGCCAGCAGGGACTACCGAGGGCCAGATACGCAGTATTTT. This sequence encodes CASRDYRGPDTQYF.

The genes are TRBV29-1 and TRBJ2-1; the D is unclear. The V end lost 1 base, the J end lost 4 bases, and 11 bases lay between the germline ends. The CDR3 consists of 14 residues. The germline gives CDR1 SQVTM, CDR2 ANQGSEA. The CDR3 protein is CSVEVLAEYNEQFF. In DNA form, the CDR3 reads TGCAGCGTTGAAGTCCTCGCAGAATACAATGAGCAGTTCTTC.

This clonotype was recorded at least ten times. The chain has TRBV30 and TRBJ2-1; TRBD2 is a possible D gene (6 bases). Germline loops: CDR1 GTSNPN, CDR2 SVGIG (reference sequence). This CDR3 is 13 amino acids long. Trimming shortened V by 2 bases and J by 6 bases, and 11 bases separated the two germline ends. The chain's CDR3 is CAWSLQAGNEQFF. The CDR3 DNA sequence: TGTGCCTGGAGTTTGCAAGCGGGCAATGAGCAGTTCTTC.

The DNA for the CDR3 is TGTGCCAGCAGCGGAGGGGGGAAACTAGCGTTAGATACGCAGTATTTT. The encoded protein is CASSGGGKLALDTQYF. The gene calls are TRBV13 and TRBJ2-3; tentative D call: TRBD2 (7 bases). The CDR3 totals 16 residues. The germline V and J ends were trimmed by 5 bases and 5 bases, with 20 bases remaining between them. Germline CDR1 reads PRHDT; CDR2 reads FYEKMQ (reference sequence).

In this sample, this clonotype turned up many times. The V call is TRBV27, the J call TRBJ2-3, with TRBD1 as a possible D gene (5 bases). Per germline, CDR1 MNHEY and CDR2 SMNVEV (reference sequence). This CDR3 spans 15 amino acids. Between the trimmed V and J ends, which lost 4 bases and 2 bases, there was a span of 13 bases. For the CDR3, the DNA is TGTGCCAGCAGTTCTTACCTCAGGGACACAGATACGCAGTATTTT. The encoded protein is CASSSYLRDTDTQYF.

Ten or more counts support this clonotype. The chain combines TRBV5-1 with TRBJ2-7; TRBD2 matches at 12 bases. The CDR3 sequence is 16 residues long. Germline V CDR1 and CDR2: SGHRS, YFSETQ. V lost 4 bases, J lost 2 bases, and 7 bases stayed unmatched. CDR3 nucleotide sequence: TGCGCCAGCAGCCGCCTTACTAGCGGGAGGCCCTACGAGCAGTACTTC. Amino acid sequence: CASSRLTSGRPYEQYF.

In its sample, this clonotype was seen a few times. The chain is built from TRBV13 and TRBJ1-2; D uncertain. The CDR3 length is 14 residues. Germline V CDR1 and CDR2: PRHDT, FYEKMQ (reference sequence). The ends were cut back, 3 bases at V and 2 bases at J, with 10 bases in the middle. Written as DNA, the CDR3 is TGTGCCAGCAGCTTCAGCCCGGGGAACTATGGCTACACCTTC. Translation gives CASSFSPGNYGYTF.

This clonotype occurred many times. The V call is TRBV24-1, the J call TRBJ1-5; D is undetermined. Germline assignment: CDR1 KGHDR and CDR2 SFDVKD. Trimming took 0 bases from V and 7 from J, leaving 9 bases between them. CDR3 length: 14 residues. The CDR3 nucleotides are TGTGCCACCAGTGATTTGGGGGAGGAGCAGCCCCAGCATTTT. Translation: CATSDLGEEQPQHF.

This clonotype was recorded many times. The chain couples TRBV28 to TRBJ1-5; D is uncertain. The ends were cut back, 6 bases at V and 0 bases at J, with 9 bases in the middle. Germline-derived CDR1 and CDR2 are MDHEN and SYDVKM. The CDR3 runs to 14 residues. DNA of the CDR3: TGTGCCAGCAGATGGACGGTTAGCAATCAGCCCCAGCATTTT. It is translated as CASRWTVSNQPQHF.

This clonotype occurred many times. The V call is TRBV30, the J call TRBJ2-3; D remains ambiguous. From germline, CDR1 is GTSNPN and CDR2 SVGIG (reference sequence). CDR3 length: 12 residues. V was clipped by 5 bases and J by 2 bases, with 8 bases between them. The CDR3 DNA reads TGTGCCTGGGAGACAATCACAGATACGCAGTATTTT. This encodes CAWETITDTQYF.

This clonotype was observed many times. The rearrangement uses TRBV30 and TRBJ1-5; possibly TRBD1 for D (5 bases). The CDR3 contains 14 residues. Per the germline V gene, CDR1 is GTSNPN and CDR2 is SVGIG (reference sequence). The V and J ends lost 0 bases and 2 bases respectively, with 8 bases between them. The CDR3 nucleotides read TGTGCCTGGAGTGTGTCGGGGGGCAATCAGCCCCAGCATTTT. Translating gives CAWSVSGGNQPQHF.

This clonotype was seen repeatedly, ten times or more. The genes are TRBV28 and TRBJ2-7, with 8 bases lining up with TRBD2. After removal of 6 bases from V and 6 bases from J, the junction contained 7 bases not matched to a gene. The CDR3 covers 13 residues. Germline loops: CDR1 MDHEN, CDR2 SYDVKM. The CDR3: CASRGLAFSEQYF. In DNA form, the CDR3 reads TGTGCCAGCAGAGGACTAGCTTTCTCCGAGCAGTACTTC.